Listed below are T cell receptor beta chains from one sample, sequenced in a study of control samples from healthy donors and cancer patients. Profiling relied on immunoSEQ multiplex PCR, and the TCRdb table lists in-frame clones only, not all of them. The table records some 250,000 clones, approximately 80% of them present only once. Sequencing was performed on PBMCs. Receptor source: a woman aged 60-75 years with lung cancer. The CDR3 runs from the conserved cysteine through the conserved F or W. The order of the fields is D gene, V gene, clone size, J gene, CDR3 protein, CDR3 DNA. The D gene is left open where the match is weak. Not all rows give a size; the values are once, few, many and, for expanded clones, a class.

.	TRBV24-1	.	TRBJ1-1	CATSDPGENTEAFF	TGTGCCACCAGTGATCCAGGGGAAAACACTGAAGCTTTCTTT
TRBD1	TRBV28	.	TRBJ2-3	CASSLYSRPDQGVGRGDTDTQYF	TGTGCCAGCAGTTTATACTCTAGGCCCGATCAGGGGGTGGGGAGAGGGGACACAGATACGCAGTATTTT
.	TRBV5-1	.	TRBJ2-1	CASSLGGGDYNEQFF	TGCGCCAGCAGCTTGGGCGGCGGAGACTACAATGAGCAGTTCTTC
.	TRBV3-1/TRBV3-2	.	TRBJ1-6	CASSLGGGPLHF	TGTGCCAGCAGCCTCGGGGGAGGACCCCTCCACTTT
.	TRBV7-8	.	TRBJ1-2	CASSSPDRLNYGYTF	TGTGCCAGCAGCTCGCCCGATAGACTGAACTATGGCTACACCTTC
.	TRBV2	few	TRBJ1-5	CASRAMVGNQPQHF	TGTGCCAGCAGGGCCATGGTTGGCAATCAGCCCCAGCATTTT
.	TRBV27	few	TRBJ1-2	CASSLSSGRNYGYTF	TGTGCCAGCAGTTTATCTTCGGGACGGAACTATGGCTACACCTTC
.	TRBV15	few	TRBJ1-3	CATRRPGNTIYF	TGTGCCACCCGACGGCCTGGAAACACCATATATTTT
TRBD1	TRBV7-7	few	TRBJ2-1	CASSSGQAIWDEQFF	TGTGCTAGCAGCTCCGGACAGGCTATTTGGGATGAGCAGTTCTTC
TRBD1	TRBV5-8	once	TRBJ1-5	CASSRGTEYQPQHF	TGTGCCAGCAGCCGCGGGACAGAATATCAGCCCCAGCATTTT
.	TRBV6-4	.	TRBJ1-6	CASSDRGDSPLHF	TGTGCCAGCAGTGACAGGGGGGATTCACCCCTCCACTTT
.	TRBV9	.	TRBJ1-5	CASSVAGGNGQPQHF	TGTGCCAGCAGCGTAGCTGGAGGGAACGGGCAGCCCCAGCATTTT
.	TRBV11-3	.	TRBJ1-1	CASSLDVKGTEAFF	TGTGCCAGCAGCTTAGATGTTAAGGGCACTGAAGCTTTCTTT
TRBD2	TRBV3-1/TRBV3-2	once	TRBJ2-7	CASSPWTSGSSAEQYF	TGTGCCAGCAGCCCCTGGACTAGCGGGAGTAGTGCCGAGCAGTACTTC
.	TRBV5-1	.	TRBJ2-6	CASYSGSGANVLTF	TGCGCCAGCTATTCAGGCTCTGGGGCCAACGTCCTGACTTTC
.	TRBV6-2/TRBV6-3	.	TRBJ2-1	CASSFPTTQGGDEQFF	TGTGCCAGCAGTTTCCCAACGACGCAGGGTGGCGATGAGCAGTTCTTC
TRBD1	TRBV9	.	TRBJ1-1	CASSGDSLNTEAFF	TGTGCCAGCAGCGGGGACAGTTTGAACACTGAAGCTTTCTTT
.	TRBV5-1	.	TRBJ1-1	CASSQLGGLTEAFF	TGCGCCAGCAGCCAGCTAGGGGGTTTAACTGAAGCTTTCTTT
TRBD1	TRBV29-1	.	TRBJ2-3	CSAFRQGETDTQYF	TGCAGCGCTTTCCGACAGGGAGAGACAGATACGCAGTATTTT
TRBD1	TRBV18	once	TRBJ1-5	CASSPRPGGKGTSNQPQHF	TGTGCCAGCTCACCCAGGCCAGGGGGTAAGGGCACTAGCAATCAGCCCCAGCATTTT
.	TRBV3-1/TRBV3-2	few	TRBJ1-1	CASSQLENTEAFF	TGTGCCAGCAGCCAACTGGAGAACACTGAAGCTTTCTTT
.	TRBV5-5	once	TRBJ2-5	CASSFGVDSETQYF	TGTGCCAGCAGCTTCGGGGTGGATTCGGAGACCCAGTACTTC
TRBD1	TRBV7-8	.	TRBJ2-7	CASSLRGGESYEQYF	TGTGCCAGCAGCTTAAGAGGGGGCGAGTCCTACGAGCAGTACTTC
TRBD2	TRBV24-1	.	TRBJ2-1	CATSDSPPGGYNEQFF	TGTGCCACCAGTGATTCCCCCCCGGGAGGGTACAATGAGCAGTTCTTC
TRBD1	TRBV19	.	TRBJ2-7	CASSIDRGNNEQYF	TGTGCCAGTAGTATTGACAGGGGAAACAACGAGCAGTACTTC
.	TRBV5-1	.	TRBJ2-1	CASSANRDRINEQFF	TGCGCCAGCTCGGCCAACCGGGACCGTATCAATGAGCAGTTCTTC
.	TRBV7-3	.	TRBJ1-1	CASSPGLLNTEAFF	TGTGCCAGCAGCCCGGGACTGCTGAACACTGAAGCTTTCTTT
.	TRBV7-9	.	TRBJ1-4	CASSLAGTDNEKLFF	TGTGCCAGCAGCTTAGCAGGAACTGATAATGAAAAACTGTTTTTT
.	TRBV3-1/TRBV3-2	.	TRBJ2-3	CASSPHRGATDTQYF	TGTGCCAGCAGCCCACACCGTGGGGCCACAGATACGCAGTATTTT
TRBD1	TRBV28	.	TRBJ2-2	CASSPGDRNTGELFF	TGTGCCAGCAGTCCAGGGGACAGGAACACCGGGGAGCTGTTTTTT
.	TRBV6-5	.	TRBJ2-7	CASSYSRGSSYEQYF	TGTGCCAGCAGTTACTCACGAGGTAGCTCCTACGAGCAGTACTTC
.	TRBV12-3/TRBV12-4	.	TRBJ1-2	CASSLTVGGYTF	TGTGCCAGCAGTTTGACAGTTGGGGGCTACACCTTC
TRBD1	TRBV19	.	TRBJ2-2	CASSWGTAITGELFF	TGTGCCAGTAGTTGGGGGACAGCAATCACCGGGGAGCTGTTTTTT
.	TRBV29-1	.	TRBJ2-1	CSVEGGPSYNEQFF	TGCAGCGTTGAAGGAGGGCCCTCCTACAATGAGCAGTTCTTC
.	TRBV6-5	.	TRBJ1-1	CASTTTAGLTEAFF	TGTGCCAGCACTACGACGGCGGGTCTTACTGAAGCTTTCTTT
TRBD2	TRBV7-7	.	TRBJ2-5	CASSPLSGTQETQYF	TGTGCCAGCAGCCCTCTTAGCGGGACCCAAGAGACCCAGTACTTC
.	TRBV29-1	.	TRBJ2-7	CSVEVTQGLEQYF	TGCAGCGTTGAAGTAACTCAGGGTCTCGAGCAGTACTTC
.	TRBV6-5	.	TRBJ1-5	CASNELGGNQPQHF	TGTGCCAGCAACGAGCTGGGGGGCAATCAGCCCCAGCATTTT
TRBD1	TRBV7-9	.	TRBJ1-4	CASSPRQGREKLFF	TGTGCCAGCAGCCCGAGACAGGGCCGGGAAAAACTGTTTTTT
TRBD1	TRBV5-1	.	TRBJ1-5	CASSQGTGNQPQHF	TGCGCCAGCAGCCAGGGGACAGGGAATCAGCCCCAGCATTTT
.	TRBV5-5	.	TRBJ1-1	CASSLAPQNTEAFF	TGTGCCAGCAGCTTAGCCCCCCAGAACACTGAAGCTTTCTTT
.	TRBV6-6	.	TRBJ1-6	CASSRALSSYNSPLHF	TGTGCCAGCAGCCGGGCCTTGAGCTCCTATAATTCACCCCTCCACTTT
TRBD2	TRBV5-8	.	TRBJ2-1	CASTLAPGTSSEQFF	TGTGCCAGCACCCTCGCGCCGGGGACTAGCTCTGAGCAGTTCTTC
.	TRBV6-2/TRBV6-3	.	TRBJ1-3	CASSDWNSGNTIYF	TGTGCCAGCAGTGACTGGAACTCTGGAAACACCATATATTTT
TRBD1	TRBV5-1	.	TRBJ2-5	CASGEQGARGQETQYF	TGCGCCAGCGGAGAACAGGGGGCTCGGGGGCAAGAGACCCAGTACTTC
.	TRBV9	.	TRBJ1-3	CASSVDTPPGNTIYF	TGTGCCAGCAGCGTAGATACCCCTCCTGGAAACACCATATATTTT
.	TRBV3-1/TRBV3-2	.	TRBJ1-2	CASRHRDTYGYTF	TGTGCCAGCAGACACCGGGACACCTATGGCTACACCTTC
.	TRBV18	.	TRBJ2-2	CASSPGKRDTGELFF	TGTGCCAGCTCACCAGGGAAGAGGGACACCGGGGAGCTGTTTTTT
.	TRBV14	few	TRBJ1-4	CASSQDPVPGNEKLFF	TGTGCCAGCAGCCAAGATCCCGTCCCAGGGAATGAAAAACTGTTTTTT
TRBD2	TRBV28	.	TRBJ2-3	CASRGLAGFRGDTQYF	TGTGCCAGCAGGGGACTAGCGGGGTTCAGGGGAGATACGCAGTATTTT
.	TRBV9	.	TRBJ1-1	CASSVVGRGGAEAFF	TGTGCCAGCAGCGTAGTGGGCAGGGGAGGCGCTGAAGCTTTCTTT
TRBD2	TRBV18	.	TRBJ2-3	CASSPQTSGVSTDTQYF	TGTGCCAGCTCACCACAGACTAGCGGAGTTAGCACAGATACGCAGTATTTT
.	TRBV5-6	.	TRBJ2-3	CASSLVGDTQYF	TGTGCCAGCAGCTTGGTGGGAGATACGCAGTATTTT
.	TRBV14	.	TRBJ2-1	CASSLTRGGVSRSYNEQFF	TGTGCCAGCAGTCTTACGCGAGGGGGGGTAAGCCGCTCCTACAATGAGCAGTTCTTC
TRBD2	TRBV24-1	.	TRBJ2-1	CATSDPAGTSGSGYEQFF	TGTGCCACCAGTGATCCAGCCGGGACTAGCGGGTCTGGCTATGAGCAGTTCTTC
.	TRBV7-2	few	TRBJ1-5	CASSQGAFSQPQHF	TGTGCCAGCAGCCAAGGGGCGTTCAGTCAGCCCCAGCATTTT
TRBD1	TRBV5-6	few	TRBJ2-5	CASSRRGFQETQYF	TGTGCCAGCAGCCGCAGGGGGTTCCAAGAGACCCAGTACTTC